Each of the 10 T cell receptor beta chains below was sequenced from the same sample in a study of early T cells in non-severe SARS-CoV-2 infection. TCRdb fed the 5' RACE reads into MiXCR, producing one record per CDR3 protein. Of tens of thousands of distinct CDR3 sequences detected, roughly 15% appear once; the ten largest clones hold roughly 6%. Sample: whole blood. The source of these receptors is an adult who was a healthcare worker with PCR-confirmed SARS-CoV-2 infection or an uninfected control (not recorded which).

This clonotype was counted at least ten times. The genes are TRBV9 and TRBJ1-5; the D gene is possibly TRBD1 (6 bases). The V gene's germline CDR1 is SGDLS and CDR2 YYNGEE. The CDR3 spans 14 residues. Trimming removed 4 bases from V and 3 bases from J, with 11 bases in between. The CDR3 DNA is TGTGCCAGCAGCTCAGGGGAGCCCAATCAGCCCCAGCATTTT. Its protein product is CASSSGEPNQPQHF.

The chain couples TRBV6-5 to TRBJ1-3; D is uncertain. V lost 0 bases and J 6 bases, leaving 6 bases between the germline ends. The germline V gene has CDR1 MNHEY and CDR2 SVGAGI. CDR3 length equals 13 residues. The CDR3 sequence is CASSYSSANTIYF. The CDR3 nucleotides are TGTGCCAGCAGTTACTCGTCAGCAAACACCATATATTTT.

The chain links TRBV28 to TRBJ2-3; D unclear. Germline-derived CDR1 and CDR2 are MDHEN and SYDVKM. This CDR3 spans 12 amino acids. V lost 8 bases and J 1 base, leaving 7 bases between the germline ends. This CDR3 reads CASGSGTDTQYF. CDR3 DNA: TGTGCCAGCGGCTCGGGCACAGATACGCAGTATTTT.

CDR3 coding DNA: TGTGCCAGCAGCTTAGGCGGGGACAACACCGGGGAGCTGTTTTTT. Protein sequence: CASSLGGDNTGELFF. The chain joins TRBV13 to TRBJ2-2; either TRBD1 or TRBD2 may fit D (5 bases each). Trimming removed 0 bases from V and 2 bases from J, with 7 bases in between. CDR3 length: 15 residues. Looked up from germline, CDR1 is PRHDT and CDR2 is FYEKMQ (reference sequence). The full variable domain, completed using reference TRBV13 and TRBJ2-2, is AAGVIQSPRHLIKEKRETATLKCYPIPRHDTVYWYQQGPGQDPQFLISFYEKMQSDKGSIPDRFSAQQFSDYHSELNMSSLELGDSALYFCASSLGGDNTGELFFGEGSRLTVL.

This clonotype turned up a few times. The CDR3 DNA reads as TGTGCCACACCGTATGGGACAGGGTTCGCGAACACCGGGGAGCTGTTTTTT. Protein product: CATPYGTGFANTGELFF. This chain connects TRBV7-9 to TRBJ2-2; 9 positions match TRBD1. The CDR3 has 17 residues. After removal of 10 bases from V and 0 bases from J, the junction contained 12 bases not matched to a gene. CDR1 and CDR2 (germline): SEHNR, FQNEAQ (reference sequence).

The chain couples TRBV2 to TRBJ1-6, with D unclear. Trimming stripped 9 bases from V and 10 bases from J, with 10 bases between. CDR1 and CDR2 (germline): SNHLY, FYNNEI. The CDR3 runs to 11 residues. CDR3 coding DNA: TGTGCCAGTGCGGTGGGGTCACCCCTCCACTTT. Protein: CASAVGSPLHF.

This clonotype has more than one count but fewer than ten. V gene TRBV7-2 combines with J gene TRBJ2-7; D may correspond to TRBD1 or TRBD2 (6 bases each). The CDR3 runs 15 residues. The V end was cut by 1 base, the J end by 3 bases, with 13 bases between. Germline V gene sequence: CDR1 SGHTA, CDR2 FQGNSA. The chain's CDR3 is CASSLDSGGLYEQYF. CDR3 in DNA: TGTGCCAGCAGCTTAGATTCCGGGGGCCTCTACGAGCAGTACTTC.

This clonotype was recorded many times. This chain uses TRBV5-1 with TRBJ2-1; D gene ambiguous. Germline CDR1 is SGHRS and CDR2 is YFSETQ. The CDR3 contains 12 residues. V lost 0 bases and J lost 6, with 4 bases in between. The CDR3 bases are TGCGCCAGCAGCTTGGTCGTCAATGAGCAGTTCTTC. It is translated as CASSLVVNEQFF. Full variable domain (missing parts from reference TRBV5-1 and TRBJ2-1): KAGVTQTPRYLIKTRGQQVTLSCSPISGHRSVSWYQQTPGQGLQFLFEYFSETQRNKGNFPGRFSGRQFSNSRSEMNVSTLELGDSALYLCASSLVVNEQFFGPGTRLTVL.

This clonotype has a handful of counts. The genes are TRBV7-2 and TRBJ2-7; 12 bases match TRBD2. Germline CDR1 SGHTA, CDR2 FQGNSA. J gave up 5 bases and V 5 bases, and 7 bases lay outside the gene matches. The CDR3 loop spans 15 amino acids. The chain's CDR3 is CASSPTSGGYHEQYF. The CDR3 bases are TGTGCCAGCAGCCCCACTAGCGGGGGGTACCACGAGCAGTACTTC.

This clonotype appeared a few times. The J gene is TRBJ2-3, the V gene TRBV3-1, with D possibly being TRBD1 or TRBD2 (6 bases each). The CDR3 consists of 13 residues. From germline, CDR1 is LGHDT and CDR2 YNNKEL (reference sequence). The germline V and J ends were trimmed by 3 bases and 7 bases, with 11 bases remaining between them. CDR3 sequence (DNA): TGTGCCAGCAGCCACGGGGGCGGCAATACGCAGTATTTT. Translating it yields CASSHGGGNTQYF.